The source of this TCR beta chain is a study of a mutant IDH1 vaccine in newly diagnosed glioma. As for the study in general: Onset of vaccination occurred 4-6 weeks following radiotherapy alone, or with temozolomide cycles.

With respect to this clone: Its antigen is not known.

Profiling relied on immunoSEQ multiplex PCR, and the TCRdb table lists in-frame clones only, not all of them. The sample consists of some 25,000 clones, 60% to 80% of them appearing once. Time point here: week 5, during vaccination. In the vaccine, a single dose held 300 ug of the mutant IDH1 20-mer peptide, along with topical imiquimod. Germline lookup yields CDR1 SGDLS and CDR2 YYNGEE. The CDR3 is made up of 13 amino acids. Trimming left V 3 bases short and J 4 bases short, with 9 bases between. J is TRBJ2-3 and V is TRBV9; D possibly corresponds to TRBD2 (5 bases). The origin of this receptor is a man aged 40-49 years with glioma. Sequenced here: PBMCs, sampled from a glioma patient whose treatment included an IDH1 peptide vaccine. The CDR3 bases are TGTGCCAGCAGCGGTGGAGGATCAGATACGCAGTATTTT. Protein: CASSGGGSDTQYF. The variable domain in full, completed from reference TRBV9 and TRBJ2-3, reads DSGVTQTPKHLITATGQRVTLRCSPRSGDLSVYWYQQSLDQGLQFLIQYYNGEERAKGNILERFSAQQFPDLHSELNLSSLELGDSALYFCASSGGGSDTQYFGPGTRLTVL.